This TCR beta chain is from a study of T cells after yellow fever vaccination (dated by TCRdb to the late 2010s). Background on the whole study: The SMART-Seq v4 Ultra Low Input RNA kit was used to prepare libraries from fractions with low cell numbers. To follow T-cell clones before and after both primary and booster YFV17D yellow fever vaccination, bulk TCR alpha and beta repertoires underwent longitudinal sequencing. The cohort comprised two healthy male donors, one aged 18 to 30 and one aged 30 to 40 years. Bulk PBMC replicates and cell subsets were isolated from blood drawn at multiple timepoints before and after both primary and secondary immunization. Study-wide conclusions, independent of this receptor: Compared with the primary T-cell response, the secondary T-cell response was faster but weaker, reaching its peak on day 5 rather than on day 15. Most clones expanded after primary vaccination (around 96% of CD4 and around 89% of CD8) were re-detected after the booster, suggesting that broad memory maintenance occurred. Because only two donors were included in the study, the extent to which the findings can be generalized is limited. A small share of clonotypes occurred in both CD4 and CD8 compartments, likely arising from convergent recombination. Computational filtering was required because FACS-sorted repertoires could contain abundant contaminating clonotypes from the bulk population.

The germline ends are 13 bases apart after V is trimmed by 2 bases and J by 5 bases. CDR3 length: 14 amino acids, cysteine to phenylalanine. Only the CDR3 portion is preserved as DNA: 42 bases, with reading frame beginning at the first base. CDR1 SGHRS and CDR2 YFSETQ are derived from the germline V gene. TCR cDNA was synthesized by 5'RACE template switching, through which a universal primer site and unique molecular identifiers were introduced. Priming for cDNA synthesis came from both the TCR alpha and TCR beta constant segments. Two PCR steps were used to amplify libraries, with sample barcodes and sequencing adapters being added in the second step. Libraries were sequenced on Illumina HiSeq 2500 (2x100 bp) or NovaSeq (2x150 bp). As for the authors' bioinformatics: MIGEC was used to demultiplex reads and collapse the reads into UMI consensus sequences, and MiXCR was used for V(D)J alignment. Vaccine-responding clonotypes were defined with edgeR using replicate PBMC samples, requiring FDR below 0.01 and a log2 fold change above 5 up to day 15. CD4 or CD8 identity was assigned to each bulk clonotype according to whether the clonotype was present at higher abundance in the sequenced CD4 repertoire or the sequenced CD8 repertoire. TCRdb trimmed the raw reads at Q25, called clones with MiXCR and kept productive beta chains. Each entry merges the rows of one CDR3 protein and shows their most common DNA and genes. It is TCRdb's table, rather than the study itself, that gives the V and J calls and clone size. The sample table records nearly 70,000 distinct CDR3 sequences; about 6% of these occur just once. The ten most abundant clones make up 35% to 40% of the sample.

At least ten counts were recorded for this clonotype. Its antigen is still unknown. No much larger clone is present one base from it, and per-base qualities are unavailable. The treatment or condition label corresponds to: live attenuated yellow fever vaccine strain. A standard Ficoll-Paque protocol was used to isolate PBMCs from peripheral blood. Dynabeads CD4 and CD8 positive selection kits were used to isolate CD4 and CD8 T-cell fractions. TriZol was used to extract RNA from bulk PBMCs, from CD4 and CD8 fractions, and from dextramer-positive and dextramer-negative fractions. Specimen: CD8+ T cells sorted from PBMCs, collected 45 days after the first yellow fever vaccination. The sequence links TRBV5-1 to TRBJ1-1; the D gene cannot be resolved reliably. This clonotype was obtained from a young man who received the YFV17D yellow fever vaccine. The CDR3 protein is CASSFNSERTEAFF. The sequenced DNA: TGCGCCAGCAGCTTCAACTCGGAAAGGACTGAAGCTTTCTTT.